This TCR beta chain originates from a study of Ad26.COV2.S vaccination and SARS-CoV-2 variants. Across the study: By the intramuscular route, Ad26.COV2.S was given once, or twice 56 days apart.

Trimming removed 2 bases at V and 1 base at J, with 3 bases between. This CDR3 is built from 12 residues. The germline gives CDR1 KGHSH, CDR2 LQKENI. This sample's treatment: around 19 received Ad26.COV2.S at low or high dose, single or two shots; about five received placebo; per-sample allocation not given. Collection of the samples took place on day 63 after the first injection of vaccine or placebo. A Boston adult aged 18-55 years was the donor. The data were produced by immunoSEQ multiplex PCR, yet TCRdb's version contains in-frame clones alone and is incomplete. The data show about 460,000 clones, with around 89% seen just once and about 1.7% held by the top ten. Points on this clone: This same CDR3 is encoded by further DNA sequences in the sample.

The chain carries TRBV18 and TRBJ2-7, with D uncertain. Here the sequenced sample was peripheral blood, taken in a trial of Ad26.COV2.S vaccine versus placebo. This TCR was sampled from a person aged 18-60 years who received the Ad26.COV2.S COVID-19 vaccine or a placebo. CDR3: CASSPTSYEQYF. The DNA for the CDR3 is TGTGCCAGCTCACCAACATCCTACGAGCAGTACTTC.